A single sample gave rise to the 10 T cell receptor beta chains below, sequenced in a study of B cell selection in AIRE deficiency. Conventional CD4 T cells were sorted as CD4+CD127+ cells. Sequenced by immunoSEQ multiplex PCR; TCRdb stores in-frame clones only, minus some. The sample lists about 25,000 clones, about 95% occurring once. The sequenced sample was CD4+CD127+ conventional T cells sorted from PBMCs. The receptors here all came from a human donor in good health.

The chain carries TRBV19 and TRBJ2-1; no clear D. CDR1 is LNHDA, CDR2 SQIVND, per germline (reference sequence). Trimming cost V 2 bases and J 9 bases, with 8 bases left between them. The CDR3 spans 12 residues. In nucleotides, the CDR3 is TGTGCCAGTAGTATACAGGCTACTGAGCAGTTCTTC. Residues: CASSIQATEQFF.

The CDR3 nucleotides read TGTGCCAGCAGCCGGGACTCCCGCAACTACGAGCAGTACTTC. Translated, it gives CASSRDSRNYEQYF. The chain couples TRBV6-5 to TRBJ2-7, with D possibly matching TRBD2 (6 bases). The germline gives CDR1 MNHEY, CDR2 SVGAGI. V shed 6 bases and J shed 3 bases, with 15 bases lying between them. This CDR3 comprises 14 residues.

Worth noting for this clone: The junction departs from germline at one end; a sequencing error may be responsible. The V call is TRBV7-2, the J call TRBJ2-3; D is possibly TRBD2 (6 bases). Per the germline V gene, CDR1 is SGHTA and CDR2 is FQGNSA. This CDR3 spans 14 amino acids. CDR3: CASGGGASRDTQYF. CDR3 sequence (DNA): TGTGCCAGCGGCGGCGGGGCTAGCAGAGATACGCAGTATTTT.

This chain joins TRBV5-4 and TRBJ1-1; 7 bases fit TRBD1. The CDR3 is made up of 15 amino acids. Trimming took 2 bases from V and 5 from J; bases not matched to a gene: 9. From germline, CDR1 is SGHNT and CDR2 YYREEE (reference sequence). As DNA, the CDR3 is TGTGCCAGCAGCTTAATGGGGCAGGGGGTAACTGAAGCTTTCTTT. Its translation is CASSLMGQGVTEAFF.

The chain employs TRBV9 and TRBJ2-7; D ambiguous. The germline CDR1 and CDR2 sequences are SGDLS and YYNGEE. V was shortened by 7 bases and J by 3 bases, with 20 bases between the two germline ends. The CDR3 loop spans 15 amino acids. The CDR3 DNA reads TGTGCCAGCTCCTTAGAAGAAGTACCCGGCTACGAGCAGTACTTC. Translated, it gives CASSLEEVPGYEQYF. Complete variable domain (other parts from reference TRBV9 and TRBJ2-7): DSGVTQTPKHLITATGQRVTLRCSPRSGDLSVYWYQQSLDQGLQFLIQYYNGEERAKGNILERFSAQQFPDLHSELNLSSLELGDSALYFCASSLEEVPGYEQYFGPGTRLTVT.

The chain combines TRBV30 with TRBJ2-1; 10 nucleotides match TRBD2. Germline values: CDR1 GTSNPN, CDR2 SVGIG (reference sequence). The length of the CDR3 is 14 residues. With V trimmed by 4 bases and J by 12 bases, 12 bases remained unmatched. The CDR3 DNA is TGTGCCTGGAATATCGGCGGACTAGCGGTCGGGCAGTTCTTC. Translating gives CAWNIGGLAVGQFF.

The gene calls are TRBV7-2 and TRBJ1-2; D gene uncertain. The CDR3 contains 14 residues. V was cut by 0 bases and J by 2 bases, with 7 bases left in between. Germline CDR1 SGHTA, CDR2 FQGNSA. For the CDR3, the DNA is TGTGCCAGCAGCTTAGCTGCGGAAAACTATGGCTACACCTTC. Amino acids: CASSLAAENYGYTF.

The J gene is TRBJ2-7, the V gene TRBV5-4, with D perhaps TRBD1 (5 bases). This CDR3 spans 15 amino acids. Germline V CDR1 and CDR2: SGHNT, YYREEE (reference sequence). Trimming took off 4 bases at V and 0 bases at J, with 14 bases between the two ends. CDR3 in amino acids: CASSVDSRSSYEQYF. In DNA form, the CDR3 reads TGTGCCAGCAGCGTCGACAGCCGGAGCTCCTACGAGCAGTACTTC.

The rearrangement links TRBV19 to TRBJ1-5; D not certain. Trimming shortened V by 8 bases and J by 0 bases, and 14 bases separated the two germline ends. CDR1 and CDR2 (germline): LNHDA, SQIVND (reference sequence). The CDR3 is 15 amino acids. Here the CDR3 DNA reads TGTGCCAGTTGTGACGGACCCTATAGCAATCAGCCCCAGCATTTT. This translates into CASCDGPYSNQPQHF.

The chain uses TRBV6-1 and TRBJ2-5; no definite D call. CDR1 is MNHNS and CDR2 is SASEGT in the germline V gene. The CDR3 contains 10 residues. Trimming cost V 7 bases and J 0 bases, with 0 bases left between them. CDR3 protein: CASNQETQYF. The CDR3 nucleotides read TGTGCCAGCAACCAAGAGACCCAGTACTTC.